This T cell receptor (beta chain) was profiled in a study of cytomegalovirus exposure and HLA in healthy donors. Study overall: The 130 or so validation repertoires were reported in a later analysis to have been generated on the same platform as the roughly 630 first-cohort repertoires.

A word on this clone: No antigen is known for it.

Only in-frame clones appear in the TCRdb table, and some are missing; sequencing was by immunoSEQ multiplex PCR. The sample lists 110,000 to 150,000 clones; over 90% were seen once. Donors were drawn from the approximately 130-subject validation cohort, separate from the roughly 670-subject first cohort. Regarding the study as a whole: Subsequent analysis found a tendency for first-cohort TCR clusters to co-occur within the 110 or so validation repertoires. TCR beta chains numbering roughly 150 were designated cytomegalovirus-associated.

Source material: PBMCs. The TCR was taken from a man aged 18 to 30 in good health and CMV-seropositive.

The CDR3 protein is CASSLDRYNEQFF. CDR3 DNA sequence: TGTGCCAGCAGCCTGGACAGGTACAATGAGCAGTTCTTC. The gene calls are TRBV5-4 and TRBJ2-1; 7 bases fit TRBD1. V was pared by 4 bases and J by 4 bases, with 2 bases of the junction left unmatched. The germline CDR1 and CDR2 sequences are SGHNT and YYREEE (reference sequence). The CDR3 sequence is 13 residues long.